These T cell receptor beta chains were read from a single sample in a study of blood T cell repertoires in COVID-19. Only in-frame clones appear in the TCRdb table, and some are missing; sequencing was by immunoSEQ multiplex PCR. The table has about 240,000 clones, approximately 84% seen once. Sequencing was performed on PBMCs or T cells enriched from blood (not recorded which). The receptors stem from a woman between 35 and 50 years old with acute COVID-19. CDR3s include the opening cysteine and the closing phenylalanine or tryptophan. A D gene is named only where the DNA matches it firmly. Size tells how often a clone was seen (once, few, many) or the class of an expanded clone, and some rows leave it out.

j_gene,d_gene,abundance,v_gene,CDR3nt,CDR3aa
TRBJ1-1,NA,NA,TRBV11-3,TGTGCCAGCAGCCCACCAGGAGCGGGTACTATGAACACTGAAGCTTTCTTT,CASSPPGAGTMNTEAFF
TRBJ1-6,NA,NA,TRBV18,TGTGCCAGCTCACAGAGTGATTCACCCCTCCACTTT,CASSQSDSPLHF
TRBJ2-3,NA,once,TRBV7-3,TGTGCCAGCAGCTTAGGCTACAGAACAGATACGCAGTATTTT,CASSLGYRTDTQYF
TRBJ1-3,TRBD1,NA,TRBV5-3,TGTGCCAGAAGCCCACAGGGGTACGGAAACACCATATATTTT,CARSPQGYGNTIYF
TRBJ1-4,NA,NA,TRBV2,TGTGCCAGCAGTACAAGGACAGCACCAAATGAAAAACTGTTTTTT,CASSTRTAPNEKLFF
TRBJ2-7,NA,NA,TRBV28,TGTGCCAGCAGTCTGCTTTGGCGGGTATACGAGCAGTACTTC,CASSLLWRVYEQYF
TRBJ2-1,TRBD1,once,TRBV25-1,TGTGCCAGCAGTGGCTGGACAGGGGGGGGAGATGAGCAGTTCTTC,CASSGWTGGGDEQFF
TRBJ2-7,TRBD2,NA,TRBV9,TGTGCCAGCAGCGCAGGACTAGCGGCGTCCTACGAGCAGTACTTC,CASSAGLAASYEQYF
TRBJ1-5,NA,NA,TRBV6-4,TGTGCCAGCAGTGACGACCGGGATCAGCCCCAGCATTTT,CASSDDRDQPQHF
TRBJ1-2,TRBD1,few,TRBV5-1,TGCGCCAGCAGCCCGGGACAGGGAACCAACTATGGCTACACCTTC,CASSPGQGTNYGYTF
TRBJ2-1,NA,NA,TRBV11-3,TGTGCCAGCAGCCACCAGAGCGGCGACCTCTACAATGAGCAGTTCTTC,CASSHQSGDLYNEQFF
TRBJ2-7,TRBD1,NA,TRBV15,TGTGCCACCAGCAGCCGCTCGACAGGGACCTACGAGCAGTACTTC,CATSSRSTGTYEQYF
TRBJ2-1,TRBD1,NA,TRBV5-1,TGCGCCAGCAGCGGACAGGGGAGGGACAATGAGCAGTTCTTC,CASSGQGRDNEQFF
TRBJ2-7,TRBD2,NA,TRBV5-6,TGTGCCAGCAGCTCTACTAGCGGGTCTATACGCTCCTACGAGCAGTACTTC,CASSSTSGSIRSYEQYF
TRBJ2-5,NA,few,TRBV5-1,TGCGCCAGCAGCTTGGGAGCGGACAGACAAGAGACCCAGTACTTC,CASSLGADRQETQYF
TRBJ2-1,TRBD2,NA,TRBV28,TGTGCCAGCAGTTTATTAAGGCGAGCTAGCGGGAGGGACTACAATGAGCAGTTCTTC,CASSLLRRASGRDYNEQFF
TRBJ2-7,NA,NA,TRBV5-1,TGCGCCAGCAGCTTGGGGGGGACAAAAACCTACGAGCAGTACTTC,CASSLGGTKTYEQYF
TRBJ1-1,TRBD1,few,TRBV7-3,TGTGCCAGCGGACTGACAGGGGAGACTGAAGCTTTCTTT,CASGLTGETEAFF
TRBJ2-5,TRBD2,NA,TRBV28,TGTGCCAGCAGGGCGGGAGGTGAGACCCAGTACTTC,CASRAGGETQYF
TRBJ1-2,TRBD1,NA,TRBV19,TGTGCCAGTAGTATCCCGGGACAGGGATCCTATGGCTACACCTTC,CASSIPGQGSYGYTF
TRBJ2-7,NA,NA,TRBV7-2,TGTGCCAGCAGCCCTCAGACCCGGGGGTACGAGCAGTACTTC,CASSPQTRGYEQYF
TRBJ2-3,TRBD2,NA,TRBV15,TGTGCCACCAGCAGAGACCTAAATAGCGGGAGGGATACGCAGTATTTT,CATSRDLNSGRDTQYF
TRBJ2-7,TRBD2,once,TRBV7-9,TGTGCCAGCAGCTCGGGGATGGGGGTTCCACTAGCGCAATCCTACGAGCAGTACTTC,CASSSGMGVPLAQSYEQYF
TRBJ2-1,NA,NA,TRBV15,TGTGCCACCAGTCCCGGGACACAAAGATACAATGAGCAGTTCTTC,CATSPGTQRYNEQFF
TRBJ2-1,TRBD2,NA,TRBV5-1,TGCGCCAGCAGCTTAATTAGCGGGAGTTATGAGCAGTTCTTC,CASSLISGSYEQFF
TRBJ2-2,TRBD2,NA,TRBV11-2,TGTGCCAGCAGCCTAAGAGCAGCTGCTAGCGGGAATTTCGGGGAGCTGTTTTTT,CASSLRAAASGNFGELFF
TRBJ2-2,TRBD2,NA,TRBV27,TGTGCCAGCAGTTTATTCGGTAGCGGGAGCACCGGGGAGCTGTTTTTT,CASSLFGSGSTGELFF
TRBJ2-7,NA,NA,TRBV29-1,TGCAGCGTTGAAGAGGGCAGGGGGGTGGTCGAGCAGTACTTC,CSVEEGRGVVEQYF
TRBJ1-1,NA,few,TRBV18,TGTGCCAGCTCATACAGGGATGACACTGAAGCTTTCTTT,CASSYRDDTEAFF
TRBJ2-3,TRBD1,NA,TRBV12-5,TGTGCTAGTGGGCCGGACAGGGCAGATACGCAGTATTTT,CASGPDRADTQYF
TRBJ2-7,TRBD1,once,TRBV7-9,TGTGCCAGCAGCCGGACAGGGGGCTCTGGCGAGCAGTACTTC,CASSRTGGSGEQYF
TRBJ1-6,TRBD1,NA,TRBV28,TGTGCCAGCAGTTTATTCGGGACAGGAAATTCACCCCTCCACTTT,CASSLFGTGNSPLHF